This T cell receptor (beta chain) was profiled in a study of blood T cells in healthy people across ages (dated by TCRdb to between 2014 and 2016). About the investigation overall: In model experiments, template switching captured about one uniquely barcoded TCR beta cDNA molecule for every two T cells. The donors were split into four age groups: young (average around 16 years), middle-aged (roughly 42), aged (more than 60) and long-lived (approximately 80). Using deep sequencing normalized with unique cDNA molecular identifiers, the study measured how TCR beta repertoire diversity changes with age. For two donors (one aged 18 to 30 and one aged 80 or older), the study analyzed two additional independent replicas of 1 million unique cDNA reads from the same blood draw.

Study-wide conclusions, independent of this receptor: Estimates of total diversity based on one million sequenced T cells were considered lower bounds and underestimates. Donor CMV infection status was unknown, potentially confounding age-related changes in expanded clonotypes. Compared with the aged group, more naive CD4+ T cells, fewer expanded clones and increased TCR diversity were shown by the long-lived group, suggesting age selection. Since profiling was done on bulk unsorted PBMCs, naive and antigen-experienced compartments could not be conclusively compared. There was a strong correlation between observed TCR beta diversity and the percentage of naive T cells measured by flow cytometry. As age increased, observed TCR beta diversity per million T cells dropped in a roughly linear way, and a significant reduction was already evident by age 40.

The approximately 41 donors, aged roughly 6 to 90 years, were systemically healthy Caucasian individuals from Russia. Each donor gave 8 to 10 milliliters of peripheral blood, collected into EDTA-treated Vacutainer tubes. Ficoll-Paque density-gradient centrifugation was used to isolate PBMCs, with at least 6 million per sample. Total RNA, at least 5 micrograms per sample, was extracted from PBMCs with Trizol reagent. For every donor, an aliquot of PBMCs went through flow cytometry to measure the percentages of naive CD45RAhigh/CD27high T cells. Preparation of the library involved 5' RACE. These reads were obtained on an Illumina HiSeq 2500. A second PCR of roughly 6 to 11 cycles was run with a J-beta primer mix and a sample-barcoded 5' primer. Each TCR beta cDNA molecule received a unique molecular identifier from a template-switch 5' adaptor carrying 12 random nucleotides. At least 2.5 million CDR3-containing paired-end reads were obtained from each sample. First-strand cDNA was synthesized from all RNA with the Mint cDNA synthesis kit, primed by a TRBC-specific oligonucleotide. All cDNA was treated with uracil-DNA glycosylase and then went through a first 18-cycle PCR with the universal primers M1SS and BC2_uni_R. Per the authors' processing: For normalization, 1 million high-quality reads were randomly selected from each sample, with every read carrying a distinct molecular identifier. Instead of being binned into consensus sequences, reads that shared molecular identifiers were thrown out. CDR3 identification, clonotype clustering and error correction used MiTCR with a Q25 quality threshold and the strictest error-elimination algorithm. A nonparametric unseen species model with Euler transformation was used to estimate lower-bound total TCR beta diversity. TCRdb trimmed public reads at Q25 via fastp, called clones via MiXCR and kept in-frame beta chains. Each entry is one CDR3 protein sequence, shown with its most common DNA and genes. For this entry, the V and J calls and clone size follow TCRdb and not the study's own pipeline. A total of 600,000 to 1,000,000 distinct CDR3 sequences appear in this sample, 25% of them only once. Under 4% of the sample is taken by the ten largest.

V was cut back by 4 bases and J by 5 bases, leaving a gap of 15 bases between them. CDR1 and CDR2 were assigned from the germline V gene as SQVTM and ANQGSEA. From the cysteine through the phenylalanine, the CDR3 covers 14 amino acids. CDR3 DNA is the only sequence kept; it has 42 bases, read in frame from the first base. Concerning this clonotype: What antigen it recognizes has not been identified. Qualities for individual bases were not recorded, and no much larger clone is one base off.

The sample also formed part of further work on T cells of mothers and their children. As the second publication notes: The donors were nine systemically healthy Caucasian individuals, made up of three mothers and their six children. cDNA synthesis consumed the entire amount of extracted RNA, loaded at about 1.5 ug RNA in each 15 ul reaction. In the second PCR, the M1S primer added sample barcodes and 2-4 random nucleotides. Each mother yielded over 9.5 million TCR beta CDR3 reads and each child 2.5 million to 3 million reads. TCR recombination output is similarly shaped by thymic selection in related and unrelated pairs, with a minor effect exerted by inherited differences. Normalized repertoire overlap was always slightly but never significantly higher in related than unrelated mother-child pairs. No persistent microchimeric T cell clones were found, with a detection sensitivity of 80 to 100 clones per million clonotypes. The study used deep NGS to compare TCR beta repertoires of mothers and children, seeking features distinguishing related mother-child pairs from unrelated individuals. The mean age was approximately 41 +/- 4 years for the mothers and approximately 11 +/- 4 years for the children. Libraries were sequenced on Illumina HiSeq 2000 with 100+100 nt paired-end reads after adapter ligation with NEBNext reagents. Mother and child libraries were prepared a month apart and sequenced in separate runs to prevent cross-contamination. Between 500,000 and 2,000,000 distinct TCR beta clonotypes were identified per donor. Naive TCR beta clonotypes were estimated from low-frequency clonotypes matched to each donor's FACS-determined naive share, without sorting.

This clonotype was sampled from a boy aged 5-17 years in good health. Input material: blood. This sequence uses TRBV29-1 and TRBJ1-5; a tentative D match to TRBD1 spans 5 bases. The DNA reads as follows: TGCAGCGTTGCGATTGGGGGAGCGGATCAGCCCCAGCATTTT. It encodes CSVAIGGADQPQHF.